The following is a T cell receptor (beta chain) sequence with its context. Some clones are missing from TCRdb's copy, which holds only in-frame ones; the method was immunoSEQ multiplex PCR. This sample has about 220,000 clones, with around four fifths found just once. These data come from a study of blood T cell repertoires in COVID-19. The CDR3 is made up of 13 amino acids. The chain recombines TRBV21-1 with TRBJ1-4. TRBV21-1 is a pseudogene locus. The sample was peripheral blood. This sequence originates from a man under 40 with active or convalescent COVID-19. CDR3 in amino acids: CASRGGGNEKLFF. The CDR3 DNA reads TGTGCCAGCCGGGGGGGCGGGAATGAAAAACTGTTTTTT.